This T cell receptor beta chain appears in the sequencing data of a study of preoperative IRX-2 immunotherapy in early breast cancer. CDR1 is MDHEN, CDR2 SYDVKM, per germline. V was pared by 4 bases and J by 0 bases, with 21 bases between. The CDR3 has 18 amino acids. Treatment noted: preoperative locoregional IRX-2 cytokine immunotherapy. This phase Ib study tested locoregional IRX-2 cytokine immunotherapy given before surgery. Here immunoSEQ multiplex PCR was the method, and the copy in TCRdb shows in-frame clones only, minus some. The sample consists of around 30,000 clones, just under 80% of them appearing once.

The source of this sequence is a human donor with breast cancer. The chain employs TRBV28 and TRBJ1-2; weak D call: TRBD1 (5 bases). The material sequenced was lymph node tissue, taken before IRX-2 immunotherapy. The CDR3 DNA reads TGTGCCAGCAGTTCCCCCCCTAACAGACAGATCCCTAACTATGGCTACACCTTC. As protein: CASSSPPNRQIPNYGYTF.